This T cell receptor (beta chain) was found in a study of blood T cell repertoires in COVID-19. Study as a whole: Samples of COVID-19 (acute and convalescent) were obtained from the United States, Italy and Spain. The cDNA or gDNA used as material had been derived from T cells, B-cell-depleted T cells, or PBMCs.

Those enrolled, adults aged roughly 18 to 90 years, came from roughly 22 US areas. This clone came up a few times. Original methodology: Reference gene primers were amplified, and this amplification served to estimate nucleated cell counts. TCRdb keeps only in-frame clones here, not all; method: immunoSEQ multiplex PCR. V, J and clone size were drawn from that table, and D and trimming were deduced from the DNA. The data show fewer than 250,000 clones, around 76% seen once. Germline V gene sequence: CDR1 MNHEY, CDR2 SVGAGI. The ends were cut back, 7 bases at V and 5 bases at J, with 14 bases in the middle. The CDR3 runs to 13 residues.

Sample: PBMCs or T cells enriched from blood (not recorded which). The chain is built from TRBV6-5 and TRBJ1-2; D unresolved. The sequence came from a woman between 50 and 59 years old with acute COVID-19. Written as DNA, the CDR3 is TGTGCCAGCACTTGGGGAGGAAGGTATGGCTACACCTTC. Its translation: CASTWGGRYGYTF.